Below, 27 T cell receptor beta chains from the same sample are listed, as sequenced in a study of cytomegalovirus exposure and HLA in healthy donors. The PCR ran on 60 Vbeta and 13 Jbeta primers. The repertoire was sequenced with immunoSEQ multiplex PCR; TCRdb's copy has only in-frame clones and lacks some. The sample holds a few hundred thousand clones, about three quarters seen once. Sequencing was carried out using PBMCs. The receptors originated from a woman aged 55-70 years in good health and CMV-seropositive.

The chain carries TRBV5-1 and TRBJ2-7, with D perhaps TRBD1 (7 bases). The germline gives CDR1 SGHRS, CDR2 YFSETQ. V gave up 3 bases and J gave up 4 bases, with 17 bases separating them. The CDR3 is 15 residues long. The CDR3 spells CASSSGGTADYEQYF. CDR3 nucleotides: TGCGCCAGCAGCTCAGGCGGGACAGCGGATTACGAGCAGTACTTC.

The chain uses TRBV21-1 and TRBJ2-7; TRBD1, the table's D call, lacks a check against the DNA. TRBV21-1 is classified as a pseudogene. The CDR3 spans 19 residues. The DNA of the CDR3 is TGTGCCAGCAGCAAAACAAAAGGGGAAAACGCCACGCGGTTCGACGAGCAGTACTTC. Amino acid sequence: CASSKTKGENATRFDEQYF.

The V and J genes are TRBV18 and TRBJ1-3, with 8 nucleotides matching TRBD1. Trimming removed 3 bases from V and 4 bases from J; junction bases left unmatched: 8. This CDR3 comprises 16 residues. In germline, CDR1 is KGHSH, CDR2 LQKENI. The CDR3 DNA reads TGTGCCAGCTCACCGGCTGGACAGGGTTCAGGAAACACCATATATTTT. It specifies CASSPAGQGSGNTIYF. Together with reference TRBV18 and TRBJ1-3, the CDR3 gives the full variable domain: NAGVMQNPRHLVRRRGQEARLRCSPMKGHSHVYWYRQLPEEGLKFMVYLQKENIIDESGMPKERFSAEFPKEGPSILRIQQVVRGDSAAYFCASSPAGQGSGNTIYFGEGSWLTVV.

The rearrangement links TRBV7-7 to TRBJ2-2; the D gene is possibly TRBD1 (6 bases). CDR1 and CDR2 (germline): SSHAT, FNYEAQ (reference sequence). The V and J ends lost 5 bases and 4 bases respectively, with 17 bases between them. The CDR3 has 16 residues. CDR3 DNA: TGTGCCAGCAGCCAATCAGGGGAGACGGTCACCGGGGAGCTGTTTTTT. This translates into CASSQSGETVTGELFF. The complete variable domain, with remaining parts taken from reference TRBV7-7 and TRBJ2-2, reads GAGVSQSPRYKVTKRGQDVTLRCDPISSHATLYWYQQALGQGPEFLTYFNYEAQPDKSGLPSDRFSAERPEGSISTLTIQRTEQRDSAMYRCASSQSGETVTGELFFGEGSRLTVL.

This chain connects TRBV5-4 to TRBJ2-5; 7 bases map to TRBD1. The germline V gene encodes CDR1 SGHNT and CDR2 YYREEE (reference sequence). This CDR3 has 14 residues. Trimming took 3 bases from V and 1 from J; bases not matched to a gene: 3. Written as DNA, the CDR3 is TGTGCCAGCAGCTCCAGACAGGGCCAAGAGACCCAGTACTTC. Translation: CASSSRQGQETQYF.

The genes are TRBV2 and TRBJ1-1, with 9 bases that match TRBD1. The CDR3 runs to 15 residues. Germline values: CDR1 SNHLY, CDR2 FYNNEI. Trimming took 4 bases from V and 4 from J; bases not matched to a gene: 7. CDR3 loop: CASSGPGTGITEAFF. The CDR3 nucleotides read TGTGCCAGCAGTGGGCCCGGGACAGGGATCACTGAAGCTTTCTTT.

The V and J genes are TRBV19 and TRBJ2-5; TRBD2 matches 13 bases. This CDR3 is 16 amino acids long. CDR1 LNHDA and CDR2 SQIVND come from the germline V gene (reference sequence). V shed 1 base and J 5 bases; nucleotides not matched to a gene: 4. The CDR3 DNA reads TGTGCCAGTAGTATAGGGACTAGCGGGAGATGGGAGACCCAGTACTTC. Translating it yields CASSIGTSGRWETQYF.

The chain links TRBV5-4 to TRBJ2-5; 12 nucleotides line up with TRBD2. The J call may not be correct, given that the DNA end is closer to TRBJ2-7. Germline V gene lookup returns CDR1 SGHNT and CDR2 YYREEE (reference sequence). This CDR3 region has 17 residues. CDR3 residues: CASSLGVSSGREYEQYF. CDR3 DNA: TGTGCCAGCAGCTTGGGGGTCTCTAGCGGGAGGGAATACGAGCAGTACTTC.

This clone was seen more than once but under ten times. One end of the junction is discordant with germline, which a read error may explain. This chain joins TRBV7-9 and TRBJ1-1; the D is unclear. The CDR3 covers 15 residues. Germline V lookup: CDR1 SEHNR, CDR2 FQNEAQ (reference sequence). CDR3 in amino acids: CSSSLVAGLNTEAFF. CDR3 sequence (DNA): TGTTCCAGCAGCTTAGTTGCAGGCCTGAACACTGAAGCTTTCTTT. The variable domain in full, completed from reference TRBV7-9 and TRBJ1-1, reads DTGVSQNPRHKITKRGQNVTFRCDPISEHNRLYWYRQTLGQGPEFLTYFQNEAQLEKSRLLSDRFSAERPKGSFSTLEIQRTEQGDSAMYLCSSSLVAGLNTEAFFGQGTRLTVV.

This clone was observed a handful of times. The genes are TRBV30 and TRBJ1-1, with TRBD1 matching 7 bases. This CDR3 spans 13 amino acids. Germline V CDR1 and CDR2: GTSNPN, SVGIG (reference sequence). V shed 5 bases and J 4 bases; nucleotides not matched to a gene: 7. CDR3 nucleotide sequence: TGTGCCTGGGTGAGACAGGGAGGCACTGAAGCTTTCTTT. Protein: CAWVRQGGTEAFF.

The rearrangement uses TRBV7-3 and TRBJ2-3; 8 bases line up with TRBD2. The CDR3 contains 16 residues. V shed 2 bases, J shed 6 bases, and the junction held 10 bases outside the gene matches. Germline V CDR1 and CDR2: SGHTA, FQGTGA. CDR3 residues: CASSLGGSGMRDTQYF. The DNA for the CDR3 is TGTGCCAGCAGCTTAGGGGGTAGCGGGATGAGGGATACGCAGTATTTT.

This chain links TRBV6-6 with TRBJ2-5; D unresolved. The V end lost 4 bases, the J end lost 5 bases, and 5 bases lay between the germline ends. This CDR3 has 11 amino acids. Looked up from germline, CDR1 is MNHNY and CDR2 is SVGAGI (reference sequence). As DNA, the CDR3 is TGTGCCAGCAGTTCATTCGAGACCCAGTACTTC. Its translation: CASSSFETQYF.

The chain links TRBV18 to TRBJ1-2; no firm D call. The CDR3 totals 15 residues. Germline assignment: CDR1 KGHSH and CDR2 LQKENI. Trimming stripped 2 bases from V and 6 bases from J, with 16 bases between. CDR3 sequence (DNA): TGTGCCAGCTCACCAAGAGAGGGAGACATAGATGGCTACACCTTC. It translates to CASSPREGDIDGYTF.

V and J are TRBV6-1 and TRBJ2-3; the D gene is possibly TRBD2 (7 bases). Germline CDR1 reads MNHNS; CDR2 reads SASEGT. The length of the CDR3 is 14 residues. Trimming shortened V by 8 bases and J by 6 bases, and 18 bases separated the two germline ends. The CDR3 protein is CASRGGGYRDTQYF. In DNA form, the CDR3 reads TGTGCCAGCCGGGGCGGGGGCTACCGGGATACGCAGTATTTT.

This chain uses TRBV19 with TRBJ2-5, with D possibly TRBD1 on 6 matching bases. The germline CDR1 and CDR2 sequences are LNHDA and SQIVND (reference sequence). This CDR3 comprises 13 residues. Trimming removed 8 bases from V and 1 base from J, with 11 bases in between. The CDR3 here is CASRGTLQETQYF. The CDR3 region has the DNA TGTGCCAGTCGTGGGACACTCCAAGAGACCCAGTACTTC.

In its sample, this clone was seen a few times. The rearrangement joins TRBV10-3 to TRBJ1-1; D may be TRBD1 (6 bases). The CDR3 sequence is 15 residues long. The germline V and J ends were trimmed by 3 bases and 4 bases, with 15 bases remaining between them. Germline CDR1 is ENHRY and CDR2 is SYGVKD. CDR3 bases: TGTGCCATCAGTGACCCCAAGGGAGGGGGCACTGAAGCTTTCTTT. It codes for CAISDPKGGGTEAFF.

DNA for the CDR3: TGTGCCAGCAGCTACCCGGACAGGGGGCTCTACGAGCAGTACTTC. Protein sequence: CASSYPDRGLYEQYF. The chain employs TRBV7-2 and TRBJ2-7; 11 nucleotides line up with TRBD1. CDR3 length: 15 residues. Germline assignment: CDR1 SGHTA and CDR2 FQGNSA. Germline trimming cut 4 bases from V and 3 bases from J; bases unmatched to any gene: 5.

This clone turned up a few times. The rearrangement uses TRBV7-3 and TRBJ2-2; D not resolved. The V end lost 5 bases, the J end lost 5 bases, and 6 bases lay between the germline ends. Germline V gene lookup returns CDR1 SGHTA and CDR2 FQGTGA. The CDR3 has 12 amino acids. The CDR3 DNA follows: TGTGCCAGCAGCCCGAGTACCGGGGAGCTGTTTTTT. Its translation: CASSPSTGELFF.

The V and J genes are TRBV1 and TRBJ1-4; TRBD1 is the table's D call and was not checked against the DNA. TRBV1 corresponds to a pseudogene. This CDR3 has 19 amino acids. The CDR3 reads CTSSHSQGSDRPPNEKLFF. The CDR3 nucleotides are TGCACCAGCAGCCACTCACAGGGATCGGATAGGCCCCCTAATGAAAAACTGTTTTTT.

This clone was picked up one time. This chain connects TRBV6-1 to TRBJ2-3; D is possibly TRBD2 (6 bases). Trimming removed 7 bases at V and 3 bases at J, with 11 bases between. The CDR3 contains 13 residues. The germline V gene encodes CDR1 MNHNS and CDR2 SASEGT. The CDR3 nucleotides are TGTGCCAGCAACCGGGAGTTAACAGATACGCAGTATTTT. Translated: CASNRELTDTQYF.

In DNA form, the CDR3 reads TGTGCCAGTAGGAGTCAGGGGGCGGCTTTCTTT. This codes for CASRSQGAAFF. The chain links TRBV19 to TRBJ1-1, with TRBD1 matching over 8 bases. CDR1 LNHDA and CDR2 SQIVND come from the germline V gene (reference sequence). This CDR3 comprises 11 residues. J lost 11 bases, V lost 6 bases, and 5 bases had no gene match.

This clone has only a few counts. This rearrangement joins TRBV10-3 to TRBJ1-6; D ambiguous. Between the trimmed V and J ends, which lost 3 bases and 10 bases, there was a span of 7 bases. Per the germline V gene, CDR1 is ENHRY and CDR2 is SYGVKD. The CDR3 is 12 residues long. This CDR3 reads CAISDYSSPLHF. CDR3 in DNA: TGTGCCATCAGTGATTACAGCTCACCCCTCCACTTT.

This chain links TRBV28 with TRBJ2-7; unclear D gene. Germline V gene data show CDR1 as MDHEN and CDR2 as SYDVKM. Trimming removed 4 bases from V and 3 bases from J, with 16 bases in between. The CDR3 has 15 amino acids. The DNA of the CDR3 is TGTGCCAGCAGTTACTCGCCGACAAGAAGCTACGAGCAGTACTTC. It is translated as CASSYSPTRSYEQYF.

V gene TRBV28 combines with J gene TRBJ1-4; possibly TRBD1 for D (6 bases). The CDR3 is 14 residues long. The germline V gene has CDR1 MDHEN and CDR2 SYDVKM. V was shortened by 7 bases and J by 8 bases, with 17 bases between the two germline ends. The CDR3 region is CASNPGTIPEKLFF. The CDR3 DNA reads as TGTGCCAGCAATCCCGGGACAATCCCCGAAAAACTGTTTTTT.

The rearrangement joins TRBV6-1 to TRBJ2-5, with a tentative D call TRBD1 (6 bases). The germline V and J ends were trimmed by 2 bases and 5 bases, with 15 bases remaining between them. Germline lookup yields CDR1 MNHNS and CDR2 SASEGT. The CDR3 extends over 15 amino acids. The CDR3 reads CASSENRESLETQYF. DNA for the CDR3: TGTGCCAGCAGTGAAAACAGGGAGAGTTTGGAGACCCAGTACTTC.

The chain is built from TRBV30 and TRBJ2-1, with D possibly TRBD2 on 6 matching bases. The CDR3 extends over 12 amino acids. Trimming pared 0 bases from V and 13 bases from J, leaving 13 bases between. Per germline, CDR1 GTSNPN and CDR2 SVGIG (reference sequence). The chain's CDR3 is CAWSVLAGIQFF. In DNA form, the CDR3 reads TGTGCCTGGAGTGTACTAGCCGGAATTCAGTTCTTC.

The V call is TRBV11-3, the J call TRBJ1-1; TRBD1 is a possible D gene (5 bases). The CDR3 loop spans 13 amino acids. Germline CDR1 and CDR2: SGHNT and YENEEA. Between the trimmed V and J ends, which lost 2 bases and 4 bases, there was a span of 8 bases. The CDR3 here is CASSLQGGTEAFF. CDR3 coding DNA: TGTGCCAGCAGCTTACAGGGAGGCACTGAAGCTTTCTTT.